This is a list of T cell receptor beta chains from one sample in a study of T cells after yellow fever vaccination. A single record per CDR3 protein comes from TCRdb applying MiXCR to the 5' RACE reads. The table has fewer than 650,000 distinct CDR3 sequences, about a fifth seen once. Material: PBMCs, obtained roughly 20 days after the first yellow fever vaccination. The receptors were gathered from a man in his late teens or twenties who received the YFV17D yellow fever vaccine. Each CDR3 is given with its conserved first and last residue. Each record gives: V gene, D gene, clone size, J gene, CDR3 protein, CDR3 DNA. The D gene is left open where the match is weak. The listing skips clone size in some rows; elsewhere it reads once, few, many or a size class.

TRBV7-2,-,-,TRBJ2-5,CASTPAIKETQYF,TGTGCCAGCACCCCGGCCATTAAAGAGACCCAGTACTTC
TRBV7-2,TRBD2,-,TRBJ2-1,CASRAAGGGYNEQFF,TGTGCCAGCAGGGCCGCGGGGGGGGGTTACAATGAGCAGTTCTTC
TRBV7-6,TRBD2,few,TRBJ2-3,CASLPLAGGRGDTQYF,TGTGCCAGCCTACCCCTAGCGGGGGGGAGAGGAGATACGCAGTATTTT
TRBV7-2,TRBD2,-,TRBJ2-1,CASSQGLAQYNEQFF,TGTGCCAGCAGTCAAGGACTAGCCCAATACAATGAGCAGTTCTTC
TRBV5-1,-,few,TRBJ1-1,CASSLVLANTEAFF,TGCGCCAGCAGCTTGGTCTTGGCGAACACTGAAGCTTTCTTT
TRBV6-5,-,few,TRBJ2-5,CASSYWAWERETQETQYF,TGTGCCAGCAGTTACTGGGCTTGGGAGCGAGAGACACAAGAGACCCAGTACTTC
TRBV7-4,TRBD1,few,TRBJ1-6,CARGGEELNSPLHF,TGTGCCAGAGGGGGCGAAGAACTTAATTCACCCCTCCACTTT
TRBV7-9,-,few,TRBJ2-7,CASSQSRGGEQYF,TGTGCCAGCAGCCAGAGTCGAGGCGGCGAGCAGTACTTC
TRBV20-1,-,-,TRBJ2-3,CSASTLLGLKTGTDTQYF,TGCAGTGCTTCGACGCTACTAGGGCTTAAAACCGGCACAGATACGCAGTATTTT
TRBV2,-,-,TRBJ2-3,CASSNRFTDTQYF,TGTGCCAGCAGTAACAGGTTCACAGATACGCAGTATTTT
TRBV7-2,-,-,TRBJ2-1,CASSSNDNEQFF,TGTGCCAGCAGCTCTAACGACAATGAGCAGTTCTTC
TRBV4-1,-,-,TRBJ2-1,CASSQVRVSGYNEQFF,TGCGCCAGCAGCCAAGTTAGGGTTAGCGGATACAATGAGCAGTTCTTC
TRBV30,TRBD1,few,TRBJ1-1,CAWSSGTGFNTEAFF,TGTGCCTGGAGCTCCGGGACAGGGTTTAACACTGAAGCTTTCTTT
TRBV29-1,-,-,TRBJ2-3,CSVRRGTDTQYF,TGCAGCGTCCGCAGGGGCACAGATACGCAGTATTTT
TRBV7-9,TRBD1,-,TRBJ2-5,CASSQAGQGQTQYF,TGTGCCAGCAGCCAAGCCGGACAGGGGCAGACCCAGTACTTC
TRBV5-1,-,many,TRBJ1-1,CASSLDPSVSSEAFF,TGCGCCAGCAGCTTGGACCCCTCCGTTTCCTCTGAAGCTTTCTTT
TRBV11-2,-,-,TRBJ2-3,CASSFSGRKSDTQYF,TGTGCCAGCAGCTTCTCGGGGCGCAAATCCGATACGCAGTATTTT
TRBV7-9,-,few,TRBJ2-2,CASTPLGTGELFF,TGTGCCAGCACGCCCCTTGGCACCGGGGAGCTGTTTTTT
TRBV12-3/TRBV12-4,-,-,TRBJ1-2,CASSLGGGGEGYGYTF,TGTGCCAGCAGTTTAGGCGGCGGGGGGGAAGGCTATGGCTACACCTTC
TRBV7-6,TRBD2,-,TRBJ2-6,CASSPWGGSDLSGANVLTF,TGTGCCAGCAGCCCATGGGGGGGGAGTGATCTTTCTGGGGCCAACGTCCTGACTTTC
TRBV18,-,few,TRBJ2-1,CASSLGVPNSYNEQFF,TGTGCCAGCTCACTAGGTGTCCCTAACTCCTACAATGAGCAGTTCTTC
TRBV20-1,TRBD1,-,TRBJ2-3,CSGQGFAQYF,TGCAGCGGACAGGGGTTTGCGCAGTATTTT
TRBV18,-,-,TRBJ2-7,CASSQGSTYEQYF,TGTGCCAGCTCACAGGGGTCGACCTACGAGCAGTACTTC
TRBV20-1,-,many,TRBJ2-3,CSALGKRGTDTQYF,TGCAGTGCCCTAGGAAAGCGGGGCACAGATACGCAGTATTTT
TRBV5-1,TRBD1,many,TRBJ2-3,CASSDRGTDTQYF,TGCGCCAGTTCGGACAGGGGCACAGATACGCAGTATTTT
TRBV9,-,-,TRBJ1-5,CASSVGEGPNQPQHF,TGTGCCAGCAGCGTAGGTGAAGGGCCCAATCAGCCCCAGCATTTT
TRBV20-1,TRBD1,few,TRBJ1-1,CSAPGTGYTEAFF,TGCAGTGCCCCCGGGACAGGCTACACTGAAGCTTTCTTT
TRBV30,TRBD1,-,TRBJ2-7,CAWSPQGTYEQYF,TGTGCCTGGAGTCCACAGGGGACCTACGAGCAGTACTTC
TRBV6-1,-,-,TRBJ1-5,CASSSVQHNQPQHF,TGTGCCAGCTCCTCTGTACAGCACAATCAGCCCCAGCATTTT
TRBV2,-,-,TRBJ2-3,CASSRGARWDTQYF,TGTGCCAGCAGTCGGGGGGCTCGATGGGATACGCAGTATTTT
TRBV10-3,-,-,TRBJ2-5,CAISESPNQETQYF,TGTGCCATCAGTGAGTCCCCGAATCAAGAGACCCAGTACTTC
TRBV24-1,TRBD1,few,TRBJ1-5,CATSDPTGEAAHF,TGTGCCACCAGTGATCCAACAGGGGAGGCTGCTCATTTT
TRBV6-1,-,-,TRBJ1-3,CASSPWRGSGNTIYF,TGTGCCAGCAGCCCCTGGCGGGGCTCTGGAAACACCATATATTTT
TRBV29-1,TRBD2,few,TRBJ2-7,CSVAAGGSSYEQYF,TGCAGCGTGGCCGCGGGGGGGAGCTCCTACGAGCAGTACTTC
TRBV12-3/TRBV12-4,-,few,TRBJ1-1,CASSPPGAGTEAFF,TGTGCCAGCAGCCCCCCGGGGGCGGGGACTGAAGCTTTCTTT
TRBV9,-,-,TRBJ2-3,CASGGISGADTQYF,TGTGCCAGCGGCGGAATTTCGGGGGCAGATACGCAGTATTTT
TRBV20-1,TRBD1,few,TRBJ2-3,CSARSTILTGLTRTDTQYF,TGCAGTGCTAGATCGACCATTCTGACAGGGTTAACTCGAACAGATACGCAGTATTTT
TRBV5-6,TRBD2,-,TRBJ2-3,CASSPPRGRATDTQYF,TGTGCCAGCAGCCCCCCCCGAGGGAGGGCAACAGATACGCAGTATTTT
TRBV20-1,-,-,TRBJ1-2,CSASGGTGYTF,TGCAGTGCTAGTGGGGGAACGGGCTACACCTTC
TRBV2,-,few,TRBJ2-1,CASSAGTYNEQFF,TGTGCCAGCAGCGCCGGGACGTACAATGAGCAGTTCTTC